This TCR beta chain is drawn from a study of cytomegalovirus exposure and HLA in healthy donors. Study conclusions and caveats: With DRB1 most and HLA-C fewest, TCR association rates differed between HLA loci in a later analysis. Analyses of presence and absence presupposed an approximately uniform sequencing depth across donors. Among the sequence variants, a highly shared cluster was likely an artifact of sequencing.

In the PCR, 60 Vbeta and 13 Jbeta primers were used. The repertoire was sequenced with immunoSEQ multiplex PCR; TCRdb's copy has only in-frame clones and lacks some. Seen here are around 140,000 clones, around 77% observed once, and the top ten hold approximately 0.86%. Turning to this clone: Its target is unknown.

V lost 4 bases and J lost 4; bases outside the gene matches: 12. The CDR3 has 18 amino acids. In germline, CDR1 is SSHAT, CDR2 FNYEAQ (reference sequence). Sample: PBMCs. This rearrangement joins TRBV7-7 to TRBJ2-2, with TRBD1 matching over 10 bases. The TCR sequence derives from a woman aged 55-70 years in good health and CMV-seronegative. CDR3 region: CASSSPGQGPEVTGELFF. In DNA form, the CDR3 reads TGTGCCAGCAGCTCACCGGGACAGGGGCCGGAGGTCACCGGGGAGCTGTTTTTT. Full variable domain (outside the CDR3, taken from reference TRBV7-7 and TRBJ2-2): GAGVSQSPRYKVTKRGQDVTLRCDPISSHATLYWYQQALGQGPEFLTYFNYEAQPDKSGLPSDRFSAERPEGSISTLTIQRTEQRDSAMYRCASSSPGQGPEVTGELFFGEGSRLTVL.